This T cell receptor beta chain derives from a study of persistence of HIV-infected CD4 T cells. Lysates of CMV-infected fibroblasts at around 9.9 ug/mL stimulated these cells. Memory cells lacking CD40L and CD69 with high CD45RO were sorted. The immunoSEQ assay was version 4, run in survey mode. Assay: immunoSEQ multiplex PCR; the TCRdb copy retains only in-frame clones and omits some. Of 25,000 to 35,000 clones in the sample, 75% to 85% were seen once. The table lists this clone with a few counts. Its antigen is not identified. The CDR3 is made up of 18 amino acids. V lost 0 bases and J lost 4; bases outside the gene matches: 11. CDR1 LNHNV and CDR2 YYDKDF come from the germline V gene (reference sequence).

This rearrangement joins TRBV15 to TRBJ1-5; TRBD1 matches at 8 bases. The sequence derives from an adult man with HIV who was CMV-seropositive. Sample: CD4+ T cells sorted from PBMCs after roughly 18-hour stimulation, taken from a patient who received antiretroviral therapy. CDR3 nucleotides: TGTGCCACCAGCAGAGATTTTGGTACAGGGGGGAGAAATCAGCCCCAGCATTTT. This codes for CATSRDFGTGGRNQPQHF. The full variable domain, its missing parts supplied by reference TRBV15 and TRBJ1-5, is DAMVIQNPRYQVTQFGKPVTLSCSQTLNHNVMYWYQQKSSQAPKLLFHYYDKDFNNEADTPDNFQSRRPNTSFCFLDIRSPGLGDTAMYLCATSRDFGTGGRNQPQHFGDGTRLSIL.